Listed below are T cell receptor beta chains from one sample, sequenced in a study of blood T cell repertoires in COVID-19. Using immunoSEQ multiplex PCR, the repertoire was profiled, and TCRdb retains in-frame clones only, with some absent. This sample has about 140,000 clones, with less than 85% found just once. The specimen was PBMCs or T cells enriched from blood (not recorded which). The receptors were gathered from a woman aged 18-30 years who had been exposed to COVID-19. Both conserved end residues are part of each CDR3. The D gene is left open where the match is weak.

d_call	j_call	v_call	cdr3_length	cdr3_aa	cdr3_nt
TRBD1	TRBJ1-6	TRBV12-3/TRBV12-4	12	CASNRGNSPLHF	TGTGCCAGCAACAGGGGTAATTCACCCCTCCACTTT
.	TRBJ2-2	TRBV7-9	13	CASRGSRVGELFF	TGTGCCAGCAGGGGGAGTCGGGTCGGGGAGCTGTTTTTT
TRBD2	TRBJ2-5	TRBV7-8	18	CASSLGGLAGGGQETQYF	TGTGCCAGCAGCTTAGGGGGACTAGCGGGAGGAGGACAAGAGACCCAGTACTTC
TRBD1	TRBJ1-2	TRBV19	15	CASRPPDRGFYGYTF	TGTGCCAGTAGACCACCCGACAGGGGATTTTATGGCTACACCTTC
TRBD2	TRBJ2-1	TRBV4-1	15	CASSPRTSSNNEQFF	TGCGCCAGCAGCCCTAGGACTAGCTCCAACAATGAGCAGTTCTTC
.	TRBJ2-2	TRBV3-1/TRBV3-2	15	CASSPLGRGGGELFF	TGTGCCAGCAGCCCCCTAGGCAGGGGCGGCGGGGAGCTGTTTTTT
.	TRBJ1-2	TRBV9	13	CASGTEDYYGYTF	TGTGCCAGCGGAACAGAGGACTACTATGGCTACACCTTC
.	TRBJ1-2	TRBV9	15	CASSAGGLYNYGYTF	TGTGCCAGCAGCGCCGGGGGTTTATATAACTATGGCTACACCTTC
TRBD1	TRBJ1-5	TRBV19	15	CASSMFGTANQPQHF	TGTGCCAGTAGTATGTTCGGGACAGCTAATCAGCCCCAGCATTTT
.	TRBJ1-2	TRBV3-1/TRBV3-2	14	CASSQDTRGYGYTF	TGTGCCAGCAGCCAAGATACGAGGGGGTATGGCTACACCTTC
.	TRBJ2-7	TRBV7-9	15	CASRGVWGLSYEQYF	TGTGCCAGCAGGGGAGTGTGGGGGCTTTCCTACGAGCAGTACTTC
.	TRBJ2-1	TRBV19	16	CASSIDRRSSYNEQFF	TGTGCCAGTAGTATAGATCGGCGGAGCTCCTACAATGAGCAGTTCTTC
TRBD2	TRBJ2-2	TRBV11-2	16	CASSPRLAENTGELFF	TGTGCCAGCAGCCCGCGGCTAGCGGAAAACACCGGGGAGCTGTTTTTT
.	TRBJ2-3	TRBV6-5	15	CASSFRGLGTDTQYF	TGTGCCAGCAGTTTCAGGGGTCTGGGTACAGATACGCAGTATTTT
.	TRBJ2-1	TRBV9	14	CASSVFGSGGEQFF	TGTGCCAGCAGCGTATTCGGGAGTGGCGGTGAGCAGTTCTTC
.	TRBJ2-5	TRBV15	12	CATSRDKSSQYF	TGTGCCACCAGCAGAGATAAAAGTAGCCAGTACTTC
TRBD1	TRBJ2-5	TRBV7-9	16	CASSMRRDRGAETQYF	TGTGCCAGCAGCATGCGCCGGGACAGGGGCGCGGAGACCCAGTACTTC
TRBD2	TRBJ2-3	TRBV28	15	CASSSPAGVADTQYF	TGTGCCAGCAGTTCCCCAGCGGGAGTAGCAGATACGCAGTATTTT
.	TRBJ1-3	TRBV7-2	17	CASSLGHSGALGNTIYF	TGTGCCAGCAGCTTAGGGCACTCAGGGGCGCTTGGAAACACCATATATTTT
.	TRBJ1-4	TRBV5-1	15	CASSVTGMGNEKLFF	TGCGCCAGCAGCGTAACAGGGATGGGTAATGAAAAACTGTTTTTT